One and the same sample provided the 14 T cell receptor beta chains below, sequenced in a study of OX40 agonist ivuxolimab in advanced cancers. TCRdb's copy holds only in-frame clones and misses some; the assay was immunoSEQ multiplex PCR. In the table there are 71,000 or so clones, over 85% of which are singletons. Sequenced here: CD4+ or CD8+ T cells sorted from blood, sampled in a trial of the OX40 agonist ivuxolimab. Receptor source: an adult with an advanced solid tumor such as melanoma, head and neck, liver or kidney cancer.

The V gene is TRBV5-4, the J gene TRBJ2-7, with TRBD1 matching over 7 bases. The V gene end was trimmed by 5 bases and the J gene end by 0 bases; junction bases not matched to a gene: 2. Per the germline V gene, CDR1 is SGHNT and CDR2 is YYREEE (reference sequence). The CDR3 is 13 amino acids. CDR3 in DNA: TGTGCCAGCAGGCCAGGGGGCTCCTACGAGCAGTACTTC. Its translation is CASRPGGSYEQYF.

This sequence joins TRBV19 and TRBJ2-7; 7 bases match TRBD1. There are 15 residues in the CDR3. Per germline, CDR1 LNHDA and CDR2 SQIVND (reference sequence). V dropped 6 bases and J dropped 0; count of bases not matched to a gene: 8. The CDR3 is CASSLRDSRSYEQYF. As DNA, the CDR3 is TGTGCCAGTAGCCTCCGGGACAGTCGCTCCTACGAGCAGTACTTC.

This chain connects TRBV6-5 to TRBJ2-5, with 7 positions matching TRBD2. The DNA end lines up better with TRBJ2-7; the J call may be wrong. Germline CDR1 is MNHEY and CDR2 is SVGAGI. CDR3 size: 14 residues. CDR3 protein: CASSHRGDSYEQYF. The CDR3 nucleotides are TGTGCCAGCAGTCACCGGGGGGATTCCTACGAGCAGTACTTC.

The chain joins TRBV9 to TRBJ2-1; D uncertain. The CDR3 is 14 amino acids. Germline values: CDR1 SGDLS, CDR2 YYNGEE. Trimming stripped 0 bases from V and 5 bases from J, with 9 bases between. The CDR3 region is CASSVEDLHNEQFF. CDR3 coding DNA: TGTGCCAGCAGCGTAGAAGACTTACACAATGAGCAGTTCTTC.

The chain joins TRBV19 to TRBJ1-1; no reliable D call. This CDR3 region has 12 residues. Germline CDR1 LNHDA, CDR2 SQIVND (reference sequence). The CDR3 sequence is CATRALNTEAFF. CDR3 DNA sequence: TGTGCAACAAGGGCGTTGAACACTGAAGCTTTCTTT.

The V call is TRBV6-5, the J call TRBJ2-1; TRBD1 or TRBD2 may be the D gene (5 bases each). Germline V gives CDR1 MNHEY, CDR2 SVGAGI. CDR3 length: 14 amino acids. V gave up 2 bases and J gave up 5 bases, with 10 bases separating them. The CDR3 is CASSYGQGDNEQFF. CDR3 coding DNA: TGTGCCAGCAGTTACGGGCAGGGAGACAATGAGCAGTTCTTC.

The chain uses TRBV18 and TRBJ1-1, with a weak D call TRBD1 (5 bases). Per germline, CDR1 KGHSH and CDR2 LQKENI. This CDR3 has 13 residues. Deletions cut 0 bases from V and 7 bases from J, with 9 bases between. The CDR3: CASSPPIGGEAFF. The CDR3, as DNA: TGTGCCAGCTCACCACCGATCGGGGGTGAAGCTTTCTTT.

This chain uses TRBV5-6 with TRBJ2-7; D tentatively reads TRBD1 or TRBD2 (5 bases each). This CDR3 is 13 amino acids long. Germline assignment: CDR1 SGHDT and CDR2 YYEEEE. Trimming stripped 3 bases from V and 2 bases from J, with 9 bases between. The CDR3 nucleotides read TGTGCCAGCAGCTGGGGCGGGCCCTACGAGCAGTACTTC. It is translated as CASSWGGPYEQYF.

The genes are TRBV19 and TRBJ2-7; TRBD1 or TRBD2 may be the D gene (5 bases each). V gave up 1 base and J gave up 2 bases, with 12 bases separating them. Germline V CDR1 and CDR2: LNHDA, SQIVND (reference sequence). The CDR3 covers 15 residues. CDR3 amino acids: CASSIGRDPTYEQYF. DNA for the CDR3: TGTGCCAGTAGTATAGGCCGGGACCCCACCTACGAGCAGTACTTC.

The rearrangement links TRBV18 to TRBJ2-3; D remains ambiguous. This CDR3 region has 13 residues. Germline assignment: CDR1 KGHSH and CDR2 LQKENI. V lost 4 bases, J lost 2 bases, and 7 bases lay in between. In nucleotides, the CDR3 is TGTGCCAGCTCACGCCTAGACACAGATACGCAGTATTTT. Its translation: CASSRLDTDTQYF.

V is TRBV5-1 and J is TRBJ1-2; D uncertain. This CDR3 region has 13 residues. V shed 5 bases and J shed 2 bases, with 10 bases lying between them. The V gene's germline CDR1 is SGHRS and CDR2 YFSETQ. In DNA, the CDR3 is TGCGCCAGCAGGGGTCATAGCAACTATGGCTACACCTTC. Translated, it gives CASRGHSNYGYTF.

The chain recombines TRBV19 with TRBJ1-5, with 9 positions matching TRBD1. Unmatched junction bases numbered 4, after V lost 6 bases and J lost 1 base. Per germline, CDR1 LNHDA and CDR2 SQIVND (reference sequence). This CDR3 is built from 15 residues. DNA for the CDR3: TGTGCCAGTAGCCCCGGGACAGGGAGCAATCAGCCCCAGCATTTT. As protein: CASSPGTGSNQPQHF. Based on the CDR3 plus reference TRBV19 and TRBJ1-5, the full variable domain is DGGITQSPKYLFRKEGQNVTLSCEQNLNHDAMYWYRQDPGQGLRLIYYSQIVNDFQKGDIAEGYSVSREKKESFPLTVTSAQKNPTAFYLCASSPGTGSNQPQHFGDGTRLSIL.

The chain has TRBV5-6 and TRBJ1-5; D might be TRBD1 (5 bases). Germline assignment: CDR1 SGHDT and CDR2 YYEEEE. V lost 0 bases and J lost 0, with 7 bases in between. This CDR3 contains 15 residues. CDR3 bases: TGTGCCAGCAGCTTGGGGACATATAGCAATCAGCCCCAGCATTTT. This encodes CASSLGTYSNQPQHF.

The rearrangement uses TRBV27 and TRBJ2-1; 9 positions agree with TRBD1. After removal of 8 bases from V and 6 bases from J, the junction contained 11 bases not matched to a gene. The CDR3 has 15 amino acids. CDR1 MNHEY and CDR2 SMNVEV come from the germline V gene (reference sequence). CDR3 sequence (DNA): TGTGCCAGCTCGATAGCTGGACAGGGGATCAATGAGCAGTTCTTC. It is translated as CASSIAGQGINEQFF.